This T cell receptor beta chain stems from a study of T cell changes during pregnancy in multiple sclerosis. CDR1 is LGHNA, CDR2 YSLEER, per germline. The CDR3 sequence is 14 residues long. The ends were cut back, 6 bases at V and 5 bases at J, with 14 bases in the middle. Sequencing was performed with immunoSEQ multiplex PCR; in TCRdb, only in-frame clones are kept and a portion is missing. Of 30,000 to 40,000 clones in the sample, about 90% are singletons; the top ten hold about 3%. This rearrangement joins TRBV4-3 to TRBJ1-5; D remains unclear. The sequenced sample was CD4+ T cells from peripheral blood mononuclear cells, obtained in the third trimester of pregnancy. The sequence was collected from a female donor in good health, enrolled as a control in a pregnancy study. As DNA, the CDR3 is TGCGCCAGCAGTGACTCCTTTAACTATCAGCCCCAGCATTTT. The encoded protein is CASSDSFNYQPQHF.